This passage covers 26 T cell receptor beta chains from one sample sequenced in a study of radiation and T cells in renal cell carcinoma. As to time point: baseline pretreatment blood. Described treatment: 15 Gy SBRT to primary tumor, nephrectomy 4 weeks later. Some clones are missing from TCRdb's copy, which holds only in-frame ones; the method was immunoSEQ multiplex PCR. The profile shows about 140,000 clones, 83% of them singletons. This specimen consisted of blood, obtained from a patient whose treatment included radiotherapy and nephrectomy. The origin of the receptors is a woman aged 50 to 65 with renal cell carcinoma.

The chain joins TRBV6-1 to TRBJ1-1, with TRBD1 matching over 7 bases. V trimming: 6 bases; J trimming: 4 bases; junction bases outside the gene matches: 5. The length of the CDR3 is 13 residues. From germline, CDR1 is MNHNS and CDR2 SASEGT. The CDR3: CASRGPGGTEAFF. The CDR3 nucleotides are TGTGCCAGCAGGGGACCAGGGGGCACTGAAGCTTTCTTT.

This chain joins TRBV5-4 and TRBJ2-7, with TRBD2 identical over 9 bases. V lost 1 base and J lost 6; bases outside the gene matches: 5. Germline V gene lookup returns CDR1 SGHNT and CDR2 YYREEE (reference sequence). The length of the CDR3 is 14 residues. CDR3 nucleotides: TGTGCCAGCAGCTTGTGGGGGACTAGCAGCGAGCAGTACTTC. This gives the protein CASSLWGTSSEQYF.

The V and J genes are TRBV6-1 and TRBJ2-5; 7 nucleotides align to TRBD1. From germline, CDR1 is MNHNS and CDR2 SASEGT. The ends lost 8 bases at V and 5 bases at J; junction bases unmatched: 11. CDR3 length: 14 residues. CDR3 amino acids: CASGGQRGSETQYF. CDR3 in DNA: TGTGCCAGCGGGGGACAGAGGGGTTCGGAGACCCAGTACTTC.

The V and J genes are TRBV10-3 and TRBJ1-2; possible D gene TRBD1, 5 bases. V was cut by 3 bases and J by 2 bases, with 10 bases left in between. The CDR3 consists of 14 residues. Germline loops: CDR1 ENHRY, CDR2 SYGVKD. For the CDR3, the DNA is TGTGCCATCAGTGAAGGGGAGTCGAACTATGGCTACACCTTC. This translates into CAISEGESNYGYTF.

J is TRBJ2-7 and V is TRBV9, with 7 bases fitting TRBD2. CDR3 length: 19 residues. Per the germline V gene, CDR1 is SGDLS and CDR2 is YYNGEE. V lost 3 bases and J lost 2; bases outside the gene matches: 20. The CDR3 nucleotides are TGTGCCAGCAGCGCCAGGGATAGCGGGTATGGCAACCTAGCCTACGAGCAGTACTTC. It codes for CASSARDSGYGNLAYEQYF. The complete variable domain, with remaining parts taken from reference TRBV9 and TRBJ2-7, reads DSGVTQTPKHLITATGQRVTLRCSPRSGDLSVYWYQQSLDQGLQFLIQYYNGEERAKGNILERFSAQQFPDLHSELNLSSLELGDSALYFCASSARDSGYGNLAYEQYFGPGTRLTVT.

The CDR3 protein is CSVVAGGGSLDGYTF. The DNA of the CDR3 is TGCAGCGTGGTCGCAGGGGGCGGTAGTTTGGATGGCTACACCTTC. This chain uses TRBV29-1 with TRBJ1-2; 8 bases agree with TRBD1. The length of the CDR3 is 15 residues. Germline CDR1 SQVTM, CDR2 ANQGSEA. Trimming cost V 6 bases and J 6 bases; bases outside gene matches: 15.

Details on this clone: The sample contains more than one DNA sequence encoding this CDR3. The chain links TRBV5-1 to TRBJ1-2; TRBD1 matches at 7 bases. Germline V CDR1 and CDR2: SGHRS, YFSETQ. The CDR3 consists of 13 residues. With 5 bases clipped from V and 5 bases from J, the junction kept 6 bases outside the gene matches. CDR3 coding DNA: TGCGCCAGCAGTACCGGGACAGAATATGGCTACACCTTC. Translated, it gives CASSTGTEYGYTF.

CDR3: CASRRSGTGSTGELFF. The CDR3 region has the DNA TGTGCCAGCAGGCGTAGTGGGACAGGGAGCACCGGGGAGCTGTTTTTT. The chain carries TRBV7-7 and TRBJ2-2, with 9 bases that match TRBD1. This CDR3 has 16 residues. V trimming: 6 bases; J trimming: 4 bases; junction bases outside the gene matches: 9. Germline CDR1 is SSHAT and CDR2 is FNYEAQ (reference sequence).

The chain is built from TRBV7-2 and TRBJ2-2; D is possibly TRBD2 (6 bases). This CDR3 is 14 amino acids long. The germline gives CDR1 SGHTA, CDR2 FQGNSA. Trimming pared 5 bases from V and 7 bases from J, leaving 14 bases between. The CDR3 protein is CASSLSSEVGELFF. The CDR3 DNA sequence: TGTGCCAGCAGCCTCTCTAGCGAGGTCGGGGAGCTGTTTTTT.

The chain links TRBV20-1 to TRBJ1-1, with D maybe TRBD1 (5 bases). The ends were cut back, 3 bases at V and 6 bases at J, with 8 bases in the middle. CDR1 and CDR2 from the germline V gene are DFQATT and SNEGSKA (reference sequence). The CDR3 is 11 amino acids. The CDR3 sequence: CSARGGAEAFF. The CDR3 region has the DNA TGCAGTGCTAGGGGGGGGGCTGAAGCTTTCTTT.

V gene TRBV6-5 combines with J gene TRBJ1-6, with TRBD1 matching over 7 bases. V was pared by 6 bases and J by 6 bases, with 8 bases of the junction left unmatched. The CDR3 loop spans 15 amino acids. Germline-derived CDR1 and CDR2 are MNHEY and SVGAGI. The CDR3 coding sequence is TGTGCCAGCAGATTAACTACAGGGGTTAATTCACCCCTCCACTTT. Translating it yields CASRLTTGVNSPLHF.

The chain recombines TRBV5-1 with TRBJ1-1; 8 bases are shared with TRBD1. Per germline, CDR1 SGHRS and CDR2 YFSETQ. The length of the CDR3 is 13 residues. Trimming at V came to 5 bases and at J to 3 bases, leaving 3 bases not matched to a gene. The CDR3 protein is CASRTGDYTEAFF. The CDR3 region has the DNA TGCGCCAGCAGGACAGGGGATTACACTGAAGCTTTCTTT.

DNA for the CDR3: TGCGCCAGCAGCTATTCGACAGGGAAGTATGGCTACACCTTC. It specifies CASSYSTGKYGYTF. The V and J genes are TRBV5-1 and TRBJ1-2, with 7 bases aligning to TRBD1. Looked up from germline, CDR1 is SGHRS and CDR2 is YFSETQ. V shed 3 bases, J shed 5 bases, and the junction held 7 bases outside the gene matches. The CDR3 runs to 14 residues.

This rearrangement joins TRBV6-1 to TRBJ1-2; possible D gene TRBD1, 5 bases. The V gene lost 8 bases and the J gene lost 4 bases, with 11 bases spanning the gap. Germline CDR1 reads MNHNS; CDR2 reads SASEGT. This CDR3 has 12 amino acids. CDR3 sequence: CASVDSIYGYTF. The CDR3 DNA reads TGTGCCAGCGTCGACAGCATCTATGGCTACACCTTC.

V and J are TRBV2 and TRBJ1-2; 8 positions agree with TRBD1. The CDR3 length is 13 residues. V lost 10 bases to trimming and J lost 2 bases; unmatched junction nucleotides: 6. CDR1 and CDR2 (germline): SNHLY, FYNNEI. In DNA form, the CDR3 reads TGTGCCACCCAGACAGGGGCAAACTATGGCTACACCTTC. As protein: CATQTGANYGYTF.

The chain is built from TRBV7-2 and TRBJ2-2; D might be TRBD2 (5 bases). The ends were cut back, 6 bases at V and 8 bases at J, with 16 bases in the middle. CDR3 length: 14 residues. The germline V gene encodes CDR1 SGHTA and CDR2 FQGNSA. CDR3 sequence (DNA): TGTGCCAGCAGACAAGACTACAACCTGGGGGAGCTGTTTTTT. Amino acids: CASRQDYNLGELFF.

V usage is TRBV7-8 and J usage is TRBJ2-1; TRBD2 matches at 14 bases. J lost 1 base, V lost 5 bases, and 10 bases had no gene match. The CDR3 runs to 19 residues. CDR1 and CDR2 from the germline V gene are SGHVS and FQNEAQ. The CDR3 is CASSPFGTSGGGSYNEQFF. CDR3 DNA sequence: TGTGCCAGCAGCCCTTTTGGGACTAGCGGGGGCGGTTCCTACAATGAGCAGTTCTTC.

This clone was observed once. The chain uses TRBV9 and TRBJ2-1, with 8 positions matching TRBD2. The CDR3 is made up of 16 amino acids. CDR1 and CDR2 (germline): SGDLS, YYNGEE. J was trimmed by 8 bases and V by 0 bases; bases with no gene match: 10. CDR3 DNA: TGTGCCAGCAGCGTAGGTCCGGGAGGGGGAGAGGATGAGCAGTTCTTC. It yields the protein CASSVGPGGGEDEQFF.

The rearrangement joins TRBV25-1 to TRBJ1-5, with TRBD1 matching 9 bases. Germline CDR1 is MGHDK and CDR2 is SYGVNS. The CDR3 length is 15 residues. J was trimmed by 3 bases and V by 4 bases; bases with no gene match: 4. The CDR3: CASSGDRGFNQPQHF. The CDR3 bases are TGTGCCAGCAGTGGCGACAGGGGGTTCAATCAGCCCCAGCATTTT.

This chain uses TRBV4-3 with TRBJ1-1; D remains ambiguous. V gave up 4 bases and J gave up 0 bases, with 9 bases separating them. The CDR3 sequence is 14 residues long. Germline lookup yields CDR1 LGHNA and CDR2 YSLEER. The DNA for the CDR3 is TGCGCCAGCAGCCCCACTAGGGTGAACACTGAAGCTTTCTTT. Translated, it gives CASSPTRVNTEAFF.

This chain joins TRBV2 and TRBJ1-1, with TRBD1 identical over 7 bases. Losses at the gene ends were 5 bases for V and 3 bases for J; bases not matched to a gene: 3. Germline values: CDR1 SNHLY, CDR2 FYNNEI. The CDR3 consists of 13 residues. CDR3 DNA sequence: TGTGCCAGCAGTAGGGGGCAGGACACTGAAGCTTTCTTT. It yields the protein CASSRGQDTEAFF.

This clone was observed a handful of times. The J gene is TRBJ2-6, the V gene TRBV30; D possibly corresponds to TRBD2 (6 bases). This CDR3 is built from 17 residues. The germline gives CDR1 GTSNPN, CDR2 SVGIG (reference sequence). The V gene lost 0 bases and the J gene lost 2 bases, with 14 bases spanning the gap. In nucleotides, the CDR3 is TGTGCCTGGAGTGTAGGAGGGATCTCAACTGGGGCCAACGTCCTGACTTTC. Translation: CAWSVGGISTGANVLTF.

The chain has TRBV6-5 and TRBJ1-3; D is ambiguous. The CDR3 runs 12 residues. V was shortened by 4 bases and J by 3 bases, with 4 bases between the two germline ends. CDR1 is MNHEY and CDR2 is SVGAGI in the germline V gene. This chain's CDR3 is CASSWNGNTIYF. CDR3 DNA: TGTGCCAGCAGTTGGAATGGAAACACCATATATTTT.

This sequence joins TRBV30 and TRBJ1-4; no clear D. V was shortened by 2 bases and J by 7 bases, with 17 bases between the two germline ends. CDR1 and CDR2 (germline): GTSNPN, SVGIG (reference sequence). The CDR3 totals 15 residues. CDR3 DNA sequence: TGTGCCTGGAGTATGAGAGGGTCGGTTGGTGAAAAACTGTTTTTT. Residues: CAWSMRGSVGEKLFF.

This chain joins TRBV7-2 and TRBJ2-7, with D possibly TRBD1 on 6 matching bases. Germline V gene data show CDR1 as SGHTA and CDR2 as FQGNSA. The CDR3 is made up of 14 amino acids. The germline V and J ends were trimmed by 5 bases and 6 bases, with 17 bases remaining between them. The DNA for the CDR3 is TGTGCCAGCAGCGCTAGTCGGGCAGGGGTCGAGCAGTACTTC. Encoded protein: CASSASRAGVEQYF.

This clone was seen a handful of times. This chain uses TRBV5-1 with TRBJ2-3; 7 bases line up with TRBD2. CDR3 length equals 16 residues. The J segment lost 4 bases and the V segment lost 0 bases, leaving 8 bases of the junction unmatched. CDR1 is SGHRS and CDR2 is YFSETQ in the germline V gene. This chain's CDR3 is CASSLGASGLPDTQYF. The CDR3 region has the DNA TGCGCCAGCAGCTTGGGGGCTAGCGGCCTCCCAGATACGCAGTATTTT.